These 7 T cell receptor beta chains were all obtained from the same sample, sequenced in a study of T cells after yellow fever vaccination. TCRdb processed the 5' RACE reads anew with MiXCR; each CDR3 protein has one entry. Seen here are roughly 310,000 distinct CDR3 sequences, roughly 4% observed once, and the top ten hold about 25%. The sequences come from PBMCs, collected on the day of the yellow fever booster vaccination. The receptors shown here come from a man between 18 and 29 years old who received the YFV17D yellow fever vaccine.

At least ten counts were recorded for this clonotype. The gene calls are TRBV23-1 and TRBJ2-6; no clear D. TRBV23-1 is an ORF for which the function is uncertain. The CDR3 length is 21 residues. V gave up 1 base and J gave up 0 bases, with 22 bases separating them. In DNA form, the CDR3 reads TGCGCCAGCAGTCAATGTAGCCCTTGGGTGGTTCCCCGCTCTGGGGCCAACGTCCTGACTTTC. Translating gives CASSQCSPWVVPRSGANVLTF.

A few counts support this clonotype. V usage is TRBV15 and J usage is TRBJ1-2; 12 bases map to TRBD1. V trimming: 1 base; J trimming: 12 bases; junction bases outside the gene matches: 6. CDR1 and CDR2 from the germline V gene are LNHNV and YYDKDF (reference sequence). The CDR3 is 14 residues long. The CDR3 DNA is TGTGCCACCAGCAGAGGTGGGACAGGGGGCCCCCACACCTTC. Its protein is CATSRGGTGGPHTF.

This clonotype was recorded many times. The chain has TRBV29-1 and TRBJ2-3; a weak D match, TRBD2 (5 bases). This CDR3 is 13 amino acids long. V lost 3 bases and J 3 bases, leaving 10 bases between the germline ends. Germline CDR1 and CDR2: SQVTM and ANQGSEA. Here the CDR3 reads CSVDTRQTDTQYF. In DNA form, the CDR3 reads TGCAGCGTTGACACTAGGCAGACAGATACGCAGTATTTT.

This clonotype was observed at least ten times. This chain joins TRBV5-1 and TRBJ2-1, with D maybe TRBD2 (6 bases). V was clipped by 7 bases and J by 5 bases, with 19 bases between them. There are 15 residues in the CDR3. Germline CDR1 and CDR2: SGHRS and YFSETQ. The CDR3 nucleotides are TGCGCCAGCGCATTAGCGGCTGGGGCCAACAATGAGCAGTTCTTC. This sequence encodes CASALAAGANNEQFF.

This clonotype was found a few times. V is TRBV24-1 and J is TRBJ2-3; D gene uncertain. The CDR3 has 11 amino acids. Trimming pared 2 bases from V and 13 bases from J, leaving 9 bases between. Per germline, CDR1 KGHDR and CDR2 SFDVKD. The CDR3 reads CATSDSLLEYF. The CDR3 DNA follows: TGTGCCACCAGTGATTCCCTGTTGGAGTATTTT.

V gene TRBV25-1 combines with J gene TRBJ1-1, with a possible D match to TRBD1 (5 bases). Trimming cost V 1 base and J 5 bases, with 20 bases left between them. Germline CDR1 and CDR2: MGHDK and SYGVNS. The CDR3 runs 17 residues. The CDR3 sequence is CASSESGGASSGTEAFF. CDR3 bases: TGTGCCAGCAGTGAATCGGGGGGTGCTTCAAGCGGGACTGAAGCTTTCTTT. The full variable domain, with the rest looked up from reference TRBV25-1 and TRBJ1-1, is EADIYQTPRYLVIGTGKKITLECSQTMGHDKMYWYQQDPGMELHLIHYSYGVNSTEKGDLSSESTVSRIRTEHFPLTLESARPSHTSQYLCASSESGGASSGTEAFFGQGTRLTVV.

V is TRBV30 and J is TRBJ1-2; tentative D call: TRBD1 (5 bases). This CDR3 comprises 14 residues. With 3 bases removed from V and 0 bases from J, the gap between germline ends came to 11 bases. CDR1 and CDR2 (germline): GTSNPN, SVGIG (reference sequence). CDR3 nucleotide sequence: TGTGCCTGGAGCCGGGGGTTAGCTAACTATGGCTACACCTTC. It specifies CAWSRGLANYGYTF.